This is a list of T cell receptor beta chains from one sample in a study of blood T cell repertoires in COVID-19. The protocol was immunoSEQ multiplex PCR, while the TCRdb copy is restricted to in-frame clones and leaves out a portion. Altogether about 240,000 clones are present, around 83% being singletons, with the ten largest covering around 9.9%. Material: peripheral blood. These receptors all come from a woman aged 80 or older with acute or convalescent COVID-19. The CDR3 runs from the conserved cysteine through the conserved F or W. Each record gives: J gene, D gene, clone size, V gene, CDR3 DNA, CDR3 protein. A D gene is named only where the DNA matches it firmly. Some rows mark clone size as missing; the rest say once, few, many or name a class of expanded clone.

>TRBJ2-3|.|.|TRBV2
TGTGCCAGCAGCGACCTAGCAGATACGCAGTATTTT
CASSDLADTQYF
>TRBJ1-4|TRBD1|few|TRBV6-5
TGTGCCAGCAGCCCAACAGGGGCGTATAATGAAAAACTGTTTTTT
CASSPTGAYNEKLFF
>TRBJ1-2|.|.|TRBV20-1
TGCAGTGCTAGGGTCGGCTATGGCTACACCTTC
CSARVGYGYTF
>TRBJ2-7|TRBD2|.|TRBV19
TGTGCCAGTAAGCGGGGATGGGAGCAGTACTTC
CASKRGWEQYF
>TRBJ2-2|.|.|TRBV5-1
TGCGCCAGCAGCCCGGACCCCCCACCGGGATTCACCGGGGAGCTGTTTTTT
CASSPDPPPGFTGELFF
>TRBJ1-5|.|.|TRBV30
TGTGCCTGGAGTGTACAATTACACCAGCCCCAGCATTTT
CAWSVQLHQPQHF
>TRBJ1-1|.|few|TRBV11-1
TGTGCCAGCAGCCATCACGGCACTGAAGCTTTCTTT
CASSHHGTEAFF
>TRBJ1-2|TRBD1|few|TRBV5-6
TGTGCCAGCAGCTTGGCGGGGGACAGGGGAGGAGTTGACTATGGCTACACCTTC
CASSLAGDRGGVDYGYTF
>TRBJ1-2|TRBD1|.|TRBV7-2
TGTGCCAGCAGCTTCGCCGGGACAGACGGCTATGGCTACACCTTC
CASSFAGTDGYGYTF
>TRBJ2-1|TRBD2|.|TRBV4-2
TGTGCCAGCAGCCAAGGAGCGGGGGGTGAAAATGAGCAGTTCTTC
CASSQGAGGENEQFF
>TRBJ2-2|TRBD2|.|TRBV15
TGTGCCACCAGCAGAGATCCGCCGGGAGGAGCCGGGGAGCTGTTTTTT
CATSRDPPGGAGELFF
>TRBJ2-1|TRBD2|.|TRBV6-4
TGTGCCAGCAGGACGGAAGCGGGGGGGTACAATGAGCAGTTCTTC
CASRTEAGGYNEQFF
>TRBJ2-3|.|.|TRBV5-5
TGTGCCAGCAGCCCCTACCCCGCGGGTACGCAGTATTTT
CASSPYPAGTQYF
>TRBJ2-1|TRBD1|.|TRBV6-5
TGTGCCAGCAGAGCCGGACAGGGGTCCTACAATGAGCAGTTCTTC
CASRAGQGSYNEQFF
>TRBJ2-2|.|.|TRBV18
TGTGCCAGCTCACCGGACAGGAACACCGGGGAGCTGTTTTTT
CASSPDRNTGELFF
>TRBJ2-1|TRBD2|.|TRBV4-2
TGTGCCAGCAGCCAAGACGGTGACTGGGCGGGGGGTTATGAGCAGTTCTTC
CASSQDGDWAGGYEQFF
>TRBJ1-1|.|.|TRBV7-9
TGTGCCAGCAGCTTAAATTACGGGGGAGCTTTCTTT
CASSLNYGGAFF
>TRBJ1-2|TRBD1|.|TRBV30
TGTGCCTCCTACGGGGGACAGGGGAGCGATGGCTACACCTTC
CASYGGQGSDGYTF
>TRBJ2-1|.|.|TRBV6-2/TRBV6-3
TGTGCCAGCAGTTACGGGAGCTCCTACAATGAGCAGTTCTTC
CASSYGSSYNEQFF
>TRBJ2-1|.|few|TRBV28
TGTGCCAGCAGGGGATCGACAGGCTCCTACAATGAGCAGTTCTTC
CASRGSTGSYNEQFF